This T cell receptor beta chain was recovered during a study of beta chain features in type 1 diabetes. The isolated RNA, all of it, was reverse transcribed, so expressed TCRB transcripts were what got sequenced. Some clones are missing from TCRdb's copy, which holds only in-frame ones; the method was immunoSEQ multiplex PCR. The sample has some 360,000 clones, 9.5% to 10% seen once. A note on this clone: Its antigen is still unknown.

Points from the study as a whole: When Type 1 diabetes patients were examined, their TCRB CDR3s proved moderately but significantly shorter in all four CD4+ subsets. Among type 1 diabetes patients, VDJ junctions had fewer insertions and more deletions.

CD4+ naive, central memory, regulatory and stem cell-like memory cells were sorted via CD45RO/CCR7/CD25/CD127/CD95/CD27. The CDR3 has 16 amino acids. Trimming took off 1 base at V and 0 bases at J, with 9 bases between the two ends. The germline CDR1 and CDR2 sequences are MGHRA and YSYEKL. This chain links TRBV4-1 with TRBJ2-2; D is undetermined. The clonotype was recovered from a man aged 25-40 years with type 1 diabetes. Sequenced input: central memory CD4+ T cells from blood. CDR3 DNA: TGCGCCAGCAGCCAAGTTCTCGGAGCGAACACCGGGGAGCTGTTTTTT. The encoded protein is CASSQVLGANTGELFF.